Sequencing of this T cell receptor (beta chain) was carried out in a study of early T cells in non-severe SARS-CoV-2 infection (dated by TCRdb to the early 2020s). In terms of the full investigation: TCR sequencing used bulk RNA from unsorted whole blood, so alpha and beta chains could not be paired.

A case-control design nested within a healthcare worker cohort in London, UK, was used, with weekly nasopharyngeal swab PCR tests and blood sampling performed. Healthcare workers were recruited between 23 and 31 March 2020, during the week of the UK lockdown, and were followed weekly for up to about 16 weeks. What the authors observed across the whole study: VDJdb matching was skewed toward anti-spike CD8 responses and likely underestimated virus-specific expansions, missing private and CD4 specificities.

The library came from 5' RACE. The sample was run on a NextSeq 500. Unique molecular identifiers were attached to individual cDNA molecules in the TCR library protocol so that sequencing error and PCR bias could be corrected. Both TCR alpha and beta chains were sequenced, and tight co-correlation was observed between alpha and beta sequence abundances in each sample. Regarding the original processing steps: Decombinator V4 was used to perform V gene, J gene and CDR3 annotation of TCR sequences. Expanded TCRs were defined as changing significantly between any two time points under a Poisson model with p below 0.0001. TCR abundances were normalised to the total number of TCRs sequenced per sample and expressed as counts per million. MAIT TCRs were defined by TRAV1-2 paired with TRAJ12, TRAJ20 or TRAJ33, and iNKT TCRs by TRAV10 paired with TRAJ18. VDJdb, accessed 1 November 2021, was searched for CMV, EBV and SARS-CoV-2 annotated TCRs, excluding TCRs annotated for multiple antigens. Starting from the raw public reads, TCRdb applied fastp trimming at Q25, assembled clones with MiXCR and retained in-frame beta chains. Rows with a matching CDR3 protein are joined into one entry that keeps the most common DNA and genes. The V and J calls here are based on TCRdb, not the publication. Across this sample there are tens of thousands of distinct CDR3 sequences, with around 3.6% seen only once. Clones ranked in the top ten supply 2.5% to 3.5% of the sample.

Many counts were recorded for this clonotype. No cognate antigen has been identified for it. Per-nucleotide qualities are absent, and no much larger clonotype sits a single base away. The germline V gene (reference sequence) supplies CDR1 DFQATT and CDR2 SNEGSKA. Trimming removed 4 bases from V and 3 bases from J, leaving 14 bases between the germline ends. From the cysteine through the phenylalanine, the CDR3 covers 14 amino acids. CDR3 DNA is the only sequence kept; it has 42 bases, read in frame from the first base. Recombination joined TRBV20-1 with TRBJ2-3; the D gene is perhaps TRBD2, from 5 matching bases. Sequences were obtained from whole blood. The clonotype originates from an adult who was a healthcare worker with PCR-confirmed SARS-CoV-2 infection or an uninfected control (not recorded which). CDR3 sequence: CSAKLSEGTDTQYF. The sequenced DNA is TGCAGTGCTAAGCTGAGCGAGGGAACAGATACGCAGTATTTT.